This T cell receptor beta chain stems from a study of T-cell reconstitution after alpha-beta-depleted transplantation in children (dated by TCRdb to about 2016). A note on the overall study: The study quantitatively tracked T-cell immune reconstitution after TCRalphabeta/CD19-depleted allogeneic hematopoietic cell transplantation in children using TCR repertoire profiling.

Remarks on this clonotype: Its antigen remains undetermined. No much larger clone exists at a distance of one base, and base qualities are not known.

The germline V gene encodes CDR1 SGHRS and CDR2 YFSETQ. The CDR3 measures 15 amino acids from cysteine to phenylalanine. Only the CDR3 part of the read is kept: 45 bases, read in frame from the first base. Trimming at the junction amounts to 4 bases on V and 6 bases on J, and the germline ends lie 17 bases apart. Libraries were prepared through PCR. TCRdb shows the sequencer as Illumina HiSeq 2500. Molecular barcoding was employed in the preparation of TCR libraries, with unique molecular identifiers being used to normalize TCRbeta repertoire quantification. Through fastp at Q25 and MiXCR, TCRdb rebuilt clones from the public reads, retaining in-frame beta chains. Every CDR3 protein is listed once, alongside the most common genes and DNA of its rows. The sample table lists 450,000 to 600,000 distinct CDR3 sequences, 30% to 35% of them with a count of one. The ten largest make up approximately 2.3% of the sample.

The sequencing used PBMCs from the stem cell graft donor, collected from the stem cell graft. Here the chain combines TRBV5-1 and TRBJ1-5, and perhaps TRBD1 as D gene, on 5 matching bases. The receptor was derived from a human donor who donated a stem cell graft to a child with aplastic anemia. At the DNA level, the sequence is TGCGCCAGCAGCCAGGGCGGGGGTCGGGGTCAGCCCCAGCATTTT. Its translation is CASSQGGGRGQPQHF.